The T cell receptor (beta chain) described here comes from a study of blood T cell repertoires in COVID-19. Libraries were prepared by immunoSEQ multiplex PCR; TCRdb keeps only in-frame clonotypes and omits some of them. This table holds about 51,000 clones, 85% to 90% found once. The trim removed 6 bases at V and 2 bases at J, leaving 12 bases unmatched. The CDR3 runs to 16 residues. The germline V gene has CDR1 SEHNR and CDR2 FQNEAQ (reference sequence). The clonotype was recovered from a man older than 75 with active COVID-19. The source material was peripheral blood. The gene calls are TRBV7-9 and TRBJ1-1; TRBD1 matches 7 bases. In DNA, the CDR3 is TGTGCCAGCAGGACAGGGCAAACAGGTTTAAACACTGAAGCTTTCTTT. Protein: CASRTGQTGLNTEAFF.